These 15 T cell receptor beta chains came from one sample sequenced in a study of blood T cell repertoires in COVID-19. TCRdb's copy holds only in-frame clones and misses some; the assay was immunoSEQ multiplex PCR. The top ten clones hold under 1% of a sample with roughly 120,000 clones, 71% of them seen once. The sample consisted of peripheral blood. The receptors originated from a human donor with acute or convalescent COVID-19. The donor label of this sample is uncertain.

The genes are TRBV2 and TRBJ2-7; TRBD2 matches at 7 bases. Trimming at V came to 6 bases and at J to 0 bases, leaving 2 bases not matched to a gene. The germline V gene has CDR1 SNHLY and CDR2 FYNNEI. The CDR3 runs to 13 residues. The CDR3 here is CASSGGSSYEQYV. The DNA for the CDR3 is TGTGCCAGCAGCGGGGGGAGCTCCTACGAGCAGTACGTC.

The sample holds one count of this clone. The chain uses TRBV12-5 and TRBJ1-5; D ambiguous. V was cut by 7 bases and J by 0 bases, with 10 bases left in between. Germline values: CDR1 LGHNT, CDR2 FRNRAP. There are 14 residues in the CDR3. CDR3 in amino acids: CASASGNSNQPQHF. The CDR3 DNA sequence: TGTGCTAGTGCGTCAGGTAATAGCAATCAGCCCCAGCATTTT.

V and J are TRBV7-2 and TRBJ1-5; TRBD1 aligns across 9 bases. The J segment lost 5 bases and the V segment lost 4 bases, leaving 3 bases of the junction unmatched. The CDR3 is 14 residues long. The germline CDR1 and CDR2 sequences are SGHTA and FQGNSA. The CDR3, as DNA: TGTGCCAGCAGCTCACGACAGGGGGATCAGCCCCAGCATTTT. This sequence encodes CASSSRQGDQPQHF.

The V and J genes are TRBV5-1 and TRBJ2-3; 8 positions match TRBD1. There are 16 residues in the CDR3. Per germline, CDR1 SGHRS and CDR2 YFSETQ. With 4 bases clipped from V and 1 base from J, the junction kept 8 bases outside the gene matches. CDR3 DNA: TGCGCCAGCAGCCCGGGGACAGGTCCAGGCACAGATACGCAGTATTTT. This gives the protein CASSPGTGPGTDTQYF.

The chain has TRBV28 and TRBJ2-7; D gene uncertain. This CDR3 has 11 amino acids. V lost 6 bases to trimming and J lost 2 bases, with 5 bases between them. Germline values: CDR1 MDHEN, CDR2 SYDVKM. The CDR3 region is CASRQTYEQYF. CDR3 bases: TGTGCCAGCAGACAGACCTACGAGCAGTACTTC.

The rearrangement joins TRBV5-1 to TRBJ2-6; TRBD2 matches at 13 bases. Germline-derived CDR1 and CDR2 are SGHRS and YFSETQ. The CDR3 totals 19 residues. Germline trimming cut 4 bases from V and 2 bases from J; bases unmatched to any gene: 9. The CDR3 bases are TGCGCCAGCAGCCGGGTTAGACTAGCGGGGGGCACTGGGGCCAACGTCCTGACTTTC. Translated: CASSRVRLAGGTGANVLTF.

This clone has a count of ten or more. The CDR3 nucleotides read TGTGCCAGTAGCTACCCGGGGGGAAACACCGGGGAGCTGTTTTTT. This sequence encodes CASSYPGGNTGELFF. The rearrangement uses TRBV19 and TRBJ2-2, with 7 bases identical to TRBD2. V was clipped by 6 bases and J by 2 bases; unmatched bases: 6. The CDR3 totals 15 residues. CDR1 and CDR2 (germline): LNHDA, SQIVND (reference sequence).

This chain uses TRBV5-8 with TRBJ2-5; D gene ambiguous. Germline V gene data show CDR1 as SGHTS and CDR2 as YDEGEE. V shed 4 bases and J shed 2 bases, with 15 bases lying between them. The CDR3 runs 15 residues. The CDR3 here is CASSRGQTIQETQYF. The CDR3 bases are TGTGCCAGCAGCCGCGGTCAGACGATACAAGAGACCCAGTACTTC.

This rearrangement joins TRBV5-1 to TRBJ2-1; D is unresolved. This CDR3 contains 13 residues. Germline V lookup: CDR1 SGHRS, CDR2 YFSETQ. With 0 bases removed from V and 4 bases from J, the gap between germline ends came to 5 bases. CDR3 amino acids: CASSLGAYNEQFF. The DNA for the CDR3 is TGCGCCAGCAGCTTGGGGGCGTACAATGAGCAGTTCTTC.

The chain uses TRBV1 and TRBJ1-3. TRBV1 is annotated as a pseudogene. This CDR3 region has 16 residues. CDR3 sequence (DNA): TGCACCAGCAGCCAAGATCGTAGAGGGTGTGGAAACACCATATATTTT. Its protein product is CTSSQDRRGCGNTIYF.

The chain carries TRBV6-5 and TRBJ1-1; no reliable D call. This CDR3 comprises 14 residues. V was pared by 6 bases and J by 0 bases, with 11 bases between. CDR1 MNHEY and CDR2 SVGAGI come from the germline V gene. This CDR3 reads CASRGGLMNTEAFF. In DNA, the CDR3 is TGTGCCAGCAGAGGAGGCCTAATGAACACTGAAGCTTTCTTT.

This CDR3 reads CASSDQGTGLRNTF. For the CDR3, the DNA is TGTGCCAGCAGTGATCAAGGGACAGGCCTGCGAAACACCTTC. The J gene is TRBJ1-2, the V gene TRBV6-1; TRBD1 matches at 8 bases. Trimming at V came to 3 bases and at J to 12 bases, leaving 12 bases not matched to a gene. CDR1 MNHNS and CDR2 SASEGT come from the germline V gene. The CDR3 is made up of 14 amino acids.

This chain uses TRBV7-9 with TRBJ2-5; 9 bases align to TRBD2. The CDR3 totals 18 residues. Trimming removed 5 bases from V and 1 base from J; junction bases left unmatched: 14. Germline V gene lookup returns CDR1 SEHNR and CDR2 FQNEAQ (reference sequence). The CDR3 is CASSPSGERGAIQETQYF. For the CDR3, the DNA is TGTGCCAGCAGCCCGAGCGGGGAGCGGGGGGCGATCCAAGAGACCCAGTACTTC. Together with reference TRBV7-9 and TRBJ2-5, the CDR3 gives the full variable domain: DTGVSQNPRHKITKRGQNVTFRCDPISEHNRLYWYRQTLGQGPEFLTYFQNEAQLEKSRLLSDRFSAERPKGSFSTLEIQRTEQGDSAMYLCASSPSGERGAIQETQYFGPGTRLLVL.

The chain employs TRBV7-2 and TRBJ2-3; a possible D gene is TRBD1 (5 bases). The length of the CDR3 is 16 residues. Per germline, CDR1 SGHTA and CDR2 FQGNSA. Trimming pared 5 bases from V and 5 bases from J, leaving 20 bases between. CDR3 in amino acids: CASSPRKGAQVDTQYF. The CDR3 coding sequence is TGTGCCAGCAGCCCTAGGAAAGGGGCGCAAGTAGATACGCAGTATTTT.

This clone has only one observation. CDR3 sequence reads: CASSDRSGGNYGYTF. In DNA, the CDR3 is TGTGCCAGTAGTGACCGCTCAGGGGGCAACTATGGCTACACCTTC. The V and J genes are TRBV19 and TRBJ1-2; TRBD1 agrees at 8 bases. The V and J ends lost 5 bases and 2 bases, in that order; junction bases with no gene match: 7. CDR1 is LNHDA and CDR2 is SQIVND in the germline V gene (reference sequence). The length of the CDR3 is 15 residues.